Reported below is one TCR beta chain. The sample comes from a study of blood T cell repertoires in COVID-19. Sequencing was performed with immunoSEQ multiplex PCR; in TCRdb, only in-frame clones are kept and a portion is missing. The sample contains 200,000 to 250,000 clones, approximately 86% of which appear only once. CDR1 SGDLS and CDR2 YYNGEE come from the germline V gene. CDR3 length: 14 amino acids. After removal of 3 bases from V and 6 bases from J, the junction contained 4 bases not matched to a gene. Sequencing was done on a sample of PBMCs or T cells enriched from blood (not recorded which). The sequence was collected from a woman between 40 and 50 years old with acute COVID-19. V and J are TRBV9 and TRBJ2-1; 9 positions match TRBD2. The CDR3 DNA is TGTGCCAGCAGCGAAGCGGGAGGCGGCAATGAGCAGTTCTTC. Its translation is CASSEAGGGNEQFF.